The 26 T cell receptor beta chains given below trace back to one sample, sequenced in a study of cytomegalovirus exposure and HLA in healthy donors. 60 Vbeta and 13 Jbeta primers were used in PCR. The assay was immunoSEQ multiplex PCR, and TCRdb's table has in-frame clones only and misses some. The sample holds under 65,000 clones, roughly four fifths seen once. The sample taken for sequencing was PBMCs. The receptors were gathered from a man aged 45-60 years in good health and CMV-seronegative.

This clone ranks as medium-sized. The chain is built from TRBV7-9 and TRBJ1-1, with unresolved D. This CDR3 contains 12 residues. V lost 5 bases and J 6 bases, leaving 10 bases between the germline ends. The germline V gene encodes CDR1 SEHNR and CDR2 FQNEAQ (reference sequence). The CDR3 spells CASSLPLAEAFF. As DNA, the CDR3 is TGTGCCAGCAGCCTACCTCTTGCTGAAGCTTTCTTT.

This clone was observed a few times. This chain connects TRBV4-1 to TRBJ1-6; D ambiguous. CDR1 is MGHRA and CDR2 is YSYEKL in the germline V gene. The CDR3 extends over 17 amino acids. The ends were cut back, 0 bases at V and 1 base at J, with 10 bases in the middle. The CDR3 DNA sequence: TGCGCCAGCAGCCAAGATCCCGGCGGTTCCTATAATTCACCCCTCCACTTT. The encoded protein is CASSQDPGGSYNSPLHF.

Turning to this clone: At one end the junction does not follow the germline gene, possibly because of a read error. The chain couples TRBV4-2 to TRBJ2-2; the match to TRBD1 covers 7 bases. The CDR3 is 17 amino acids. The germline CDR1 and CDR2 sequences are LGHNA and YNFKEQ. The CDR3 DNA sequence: TGTGCCAGCAGCCAAGATGGGCACAGGGGTAGCACCAGGGAGCTGTTTTTT. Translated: CASSQDGHRGSTRELFF.

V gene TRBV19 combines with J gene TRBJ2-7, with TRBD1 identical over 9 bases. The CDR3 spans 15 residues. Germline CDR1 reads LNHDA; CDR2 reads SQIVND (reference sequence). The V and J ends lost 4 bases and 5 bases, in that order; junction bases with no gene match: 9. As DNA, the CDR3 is TGTGCCAGTAGTACCTTGGACAGGGGTTTCGACGAGCAGTACTTC. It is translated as CASSTLDRGFDEQYF.

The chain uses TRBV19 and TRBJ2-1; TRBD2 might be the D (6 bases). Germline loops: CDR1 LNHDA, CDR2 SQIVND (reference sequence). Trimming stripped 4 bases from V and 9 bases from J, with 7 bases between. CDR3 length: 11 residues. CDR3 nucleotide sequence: TGTGCCAGTAGTAGGGGGGTTGAGCAGTTCTTC. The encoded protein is CASSRGVEQFF.

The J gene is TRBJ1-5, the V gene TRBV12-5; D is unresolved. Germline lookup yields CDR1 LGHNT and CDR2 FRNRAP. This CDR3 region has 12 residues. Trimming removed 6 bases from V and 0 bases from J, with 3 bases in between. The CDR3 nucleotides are TGTGCTAGTGGCTTTAGCAATCAGCCCCAGCATTTT. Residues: CASGFSNQPQHF.

The CDR3 reads CASSPGTALYGYTF. DNA of the CDR3: TGTGCCAGCAGCCCAGGGACAGCCCTCTATGGCTACACCTTC. V gene TRBV5-6 combines with J gene TRBJ1-2, with 7 nucleotides matching TRBD1. The V gene end was trimmed by 4 bases and the J gene end by 4 bases; junction bases not matched to a gene: 7. This CDR3 contains 14 residues. Germline CDR1 reads SGHDT; CDR2 reads YYEEEE.

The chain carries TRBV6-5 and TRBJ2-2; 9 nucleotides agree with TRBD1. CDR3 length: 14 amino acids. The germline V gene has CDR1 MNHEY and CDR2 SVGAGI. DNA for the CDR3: TGTGGGACAGGGGCATTATTGAACACCGGGGAGCTGTTTTTT. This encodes CGTGALLNTGELFF.

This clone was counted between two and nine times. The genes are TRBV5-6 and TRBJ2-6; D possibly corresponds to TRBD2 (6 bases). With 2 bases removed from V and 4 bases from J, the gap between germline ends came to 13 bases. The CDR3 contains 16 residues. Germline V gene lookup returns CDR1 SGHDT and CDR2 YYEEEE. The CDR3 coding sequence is TGTGCCAGCAGCTTTTCGGGGGTTGGCGGGGCCAACGTCCTGACTTTC. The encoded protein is CASSFSGVGGANVLTF. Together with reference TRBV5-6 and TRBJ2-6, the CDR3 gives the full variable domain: DAGVTQSPTHLIKTRGQQVTLRCSPKSGHDTVSWYQQALGQGPQFIFQYYEEEERQRGNFPDRFSGHQFPNYSSELNVNALLLGDSALYLCASSFSGVGGANVLTFGAGSRLTVL.

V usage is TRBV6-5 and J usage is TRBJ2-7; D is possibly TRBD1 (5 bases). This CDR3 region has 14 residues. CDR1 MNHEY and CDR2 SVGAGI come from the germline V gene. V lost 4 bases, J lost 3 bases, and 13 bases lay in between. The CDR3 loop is CASSSNRISYEQYF. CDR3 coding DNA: TGTGCCAGCAGTTCTAACAGGATAAGCTACGAGCAGTACTTC.

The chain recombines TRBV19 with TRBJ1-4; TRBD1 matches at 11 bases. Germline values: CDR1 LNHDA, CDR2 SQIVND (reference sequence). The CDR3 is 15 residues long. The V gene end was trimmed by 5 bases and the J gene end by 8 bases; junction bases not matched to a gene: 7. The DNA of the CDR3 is TGTGCCAGTAGTGCCCCGGACAGGGGGCGAGAAAAACTGTTTTTT. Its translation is CASSAPDRGREKLFF.

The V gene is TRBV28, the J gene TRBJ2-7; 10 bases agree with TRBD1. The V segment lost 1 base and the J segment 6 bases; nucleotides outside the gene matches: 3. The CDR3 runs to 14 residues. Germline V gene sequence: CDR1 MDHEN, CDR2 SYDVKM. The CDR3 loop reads CASSLSWTGGEQYF. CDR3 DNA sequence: TGTGCCAGCAGTTTATCGTGGACAGGGGGCGAGCAGTACTTC.

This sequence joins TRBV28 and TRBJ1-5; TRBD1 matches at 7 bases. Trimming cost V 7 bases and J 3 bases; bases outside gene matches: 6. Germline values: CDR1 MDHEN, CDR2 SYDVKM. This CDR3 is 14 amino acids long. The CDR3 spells CASTPGQINQPQHF. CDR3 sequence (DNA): TGTGCCAGCACCCCGGGACAGATCAATCAGCCCCAGCATTTT.

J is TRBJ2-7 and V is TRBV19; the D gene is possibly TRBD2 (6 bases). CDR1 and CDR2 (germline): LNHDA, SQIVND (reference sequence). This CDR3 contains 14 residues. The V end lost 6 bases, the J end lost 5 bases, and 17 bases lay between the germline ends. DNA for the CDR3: TGTGCCAGTAGCCGGACACCCAGGAGGGACGAGCAGTACTTC. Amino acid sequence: CASSRTPRRDEQYF.

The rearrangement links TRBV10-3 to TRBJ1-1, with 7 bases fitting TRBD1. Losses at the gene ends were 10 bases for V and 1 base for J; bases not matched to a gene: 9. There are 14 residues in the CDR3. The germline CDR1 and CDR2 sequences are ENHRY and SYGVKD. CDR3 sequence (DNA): TGTGCCACGTCGGGAGGGGGCCCGAACACTGAAGCTTTCTTT. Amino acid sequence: CATSGGGPNTEAFF.

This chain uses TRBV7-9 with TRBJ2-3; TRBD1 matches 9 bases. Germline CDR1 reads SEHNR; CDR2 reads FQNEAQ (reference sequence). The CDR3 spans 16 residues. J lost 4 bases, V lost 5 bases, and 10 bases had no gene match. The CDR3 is CASSRRQGETADTQYF. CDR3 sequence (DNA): TGTGCCAGCAGCCGTCGACAGGGGGAAACCGCAGATACGCAGTATTTT. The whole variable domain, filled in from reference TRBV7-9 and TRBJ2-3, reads DTGVSQNPRHKITKRGQNVTFRCDPISEHNRLYWYRQTLGQGPEFLTYFQNEAQLEKSRLLSDRFSAERPKGSFSTLEIQRTEQGDSAMYLCASSRRQGETADTQYFGPGTRLTVL.

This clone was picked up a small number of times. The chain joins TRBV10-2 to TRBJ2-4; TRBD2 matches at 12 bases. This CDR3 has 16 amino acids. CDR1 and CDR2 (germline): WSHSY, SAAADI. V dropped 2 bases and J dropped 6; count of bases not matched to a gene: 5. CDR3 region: CASSEASGGAGNIQYF. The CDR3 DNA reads TGCGCCAGCAGTGAGGCTAGCGGGGGGGCTGGAAACATTCAGTACTTC.

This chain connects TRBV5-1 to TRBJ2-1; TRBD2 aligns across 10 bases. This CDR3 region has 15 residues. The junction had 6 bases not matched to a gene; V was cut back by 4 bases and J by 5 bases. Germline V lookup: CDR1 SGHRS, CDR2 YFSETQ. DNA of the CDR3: TGCGCCAGCAGCCCGCAACTAGCGGGGAACAATGAGCAGTTCTTC. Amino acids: CASSPQLAGNNEQFF. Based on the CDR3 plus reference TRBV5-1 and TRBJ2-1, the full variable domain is KAGVTQTPRYLIKTRGQQVTLSCSPISGHRSVSWYQQTPGQGLQFLFEYFSETQRNKGNFPGRFSGRQFSNSRSEMNVSTLELGDSALYLCASSPQLAGNNEQFFGPGTRLTVL.

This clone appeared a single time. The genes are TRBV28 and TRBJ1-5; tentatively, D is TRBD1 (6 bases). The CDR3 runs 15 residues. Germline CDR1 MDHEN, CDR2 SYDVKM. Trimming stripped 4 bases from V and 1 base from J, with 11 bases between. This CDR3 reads CASSSGDGSNQPQHF. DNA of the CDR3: TGTGCCAGCAGTTCAGGGGACGGGAGCAATCAGCCCCAGCATTTT.

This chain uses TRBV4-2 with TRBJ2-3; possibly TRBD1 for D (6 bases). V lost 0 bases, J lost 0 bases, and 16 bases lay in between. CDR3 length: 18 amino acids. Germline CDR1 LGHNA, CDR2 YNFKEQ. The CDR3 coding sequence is TGTGCCAGCAGCCAAGATGGGGGCCAGTGGGGGAGCACAGATACGCAGTATTTT. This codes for CASSQDGGQWGSTDTQYF.

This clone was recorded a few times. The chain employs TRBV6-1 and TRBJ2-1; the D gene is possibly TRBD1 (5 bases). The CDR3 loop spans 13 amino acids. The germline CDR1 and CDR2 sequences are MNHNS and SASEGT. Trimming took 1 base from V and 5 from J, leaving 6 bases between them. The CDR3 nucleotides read TGTGCCAGCAGTGAAGAGGGGCACAATGAGCAGTTCTTC. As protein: CASSEEGHNEQFF.

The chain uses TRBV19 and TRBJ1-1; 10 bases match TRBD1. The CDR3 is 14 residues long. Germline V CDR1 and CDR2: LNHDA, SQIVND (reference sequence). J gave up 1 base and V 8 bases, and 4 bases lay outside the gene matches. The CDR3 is CASQGQGPNTEAFF. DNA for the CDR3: TGTGCCAGTCAGGGACAGGGGCCGAACACTGAAGCTTTCTTT.

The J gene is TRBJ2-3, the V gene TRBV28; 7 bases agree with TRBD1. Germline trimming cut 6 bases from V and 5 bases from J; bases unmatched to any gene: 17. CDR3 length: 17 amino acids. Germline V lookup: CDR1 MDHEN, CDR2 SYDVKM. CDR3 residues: CASRLPPRQGEGDTQYF. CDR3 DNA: TGTGCCAGCAGACTGCCACCCAGACAGGGTGAGGGAGATACGCAGTATTTT.

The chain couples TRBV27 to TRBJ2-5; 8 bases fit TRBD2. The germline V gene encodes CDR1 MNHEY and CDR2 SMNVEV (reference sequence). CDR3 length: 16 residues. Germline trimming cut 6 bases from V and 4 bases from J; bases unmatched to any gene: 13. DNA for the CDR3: TGTGCCAGCAGCCGACCCGGGCGGGGGGAAGGAGAGACCCAGTACTTC. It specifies CASSRPGRGEGETQYF.

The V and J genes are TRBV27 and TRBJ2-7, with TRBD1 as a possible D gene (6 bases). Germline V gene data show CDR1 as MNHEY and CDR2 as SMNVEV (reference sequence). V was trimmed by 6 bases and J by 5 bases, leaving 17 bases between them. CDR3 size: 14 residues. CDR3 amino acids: CASSLYPQGHEQYF. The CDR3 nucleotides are TGTGCCAGCAGCCTCTACCCACAGGGCCACGAGCAGTACTTC.

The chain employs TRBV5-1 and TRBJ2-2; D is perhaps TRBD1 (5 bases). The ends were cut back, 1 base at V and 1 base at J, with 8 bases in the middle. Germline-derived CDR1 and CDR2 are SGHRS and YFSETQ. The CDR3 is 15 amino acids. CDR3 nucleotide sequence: TGCGCCAGCAGCTTGTTAGGGGAGAACACCGGGGAGCTGTTTTTT. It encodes CASSLLGENTGELFF.